Reported below is one T cell receptor beta chain. The record originates from a study of cytomegalovirus exposure and HLA in healthy donors. 13 Jbeta primers and 60 Vbeta primers were used for the PCR. Generated by immunoSEQ multiplex PCR, the TCRdb table keeps only in-frame clones and is missing some. Here the sample spans approximately 220,000 clones, approximately 68% being singletons. The TCR was taken from a woman in her thirties in good health and CMV-seronegative. Sequenced sample: PBMCs.

The CDR3 DNA reads TGTGCCTGGTCTGAAGACCTAGACGAGCAGTACTTC. It is translated as CAWSEDLDEQYF. The chain joins TRBV30 to TRBJ2-7; no clear D. Germline assignment: CDR1 GTSNPN and CDR2 SVGIG (reference sequence). The CDR3 is 12 amino acids. The V gene lost 5 bases and the J gene lost 5 bases, with 13 bases spanning the gap.